These 19 T cell receptor beta chains originate from one sample sequenced in a study of beta chain features in type 1 diabetes. Their antigens are not known. Notes on the study in general: The study found moderately but significantly shorter TCRB CDR3s in all four CD4+ subsets of Type 1 diabetes patients.

Since all of the isolated RNA was reverse transcribed, expressed TCRB transcripts were what got sequenced. Data came from immunoSEQ multiplex PCR; TCRdb stores just in-frame clones and leaves some out. The table has almost 350,000 clones, about a tenth seen once. Source material: central memory CD4+ T cells from blood. These TCRs come from a young man with type 1 diabetes.

In this sample, this clone turned up a few times. This sample also contains other DNA sequences that code for the same CDR3. This rearrangement joins TRBV7-9 to TRBJ2-1; D unresolved. Deletions cut 0 bases from V and 2 bases from J, with 8 bases between. This CDR3 spans 15 amino acids. Per germline, CDR1 SEHNR and CDR2 FQNEAQ (reference sequence). CDR3 sequence reads: CASSLAGSPYNEQFF. The CDR3, as DNA: TGTGCCAGCAGCTTAGCAGGGTCGCCCTACAATGAGCAGTTCTTC.

V usage is TRBV27 and J usage is TRBJ1-1; no clear D gene. The CDR3 loop spans 13 amino acids. Trimming took 2 bases from V and 7 from J, leaving 11 bases between them. The germline V gene has CDR1 MNHEY and CDR2 SMNVEV (reference sequence). This chain's CDR3 is CASSLKGGYEAFF. In DNA, the CDR3 is TGTGCCAGCAGTTTAAAGGGAGGATATGAAGCTTTCTTT.

This clone occurred a few times. The chain is built from TRBV29-1 and TRBJ1-1, with D possibly TRBD1 on 5 matching bases. V gave up 7 bases and J gave up 4 bases, with 13 bases separating them. Germline CDR1 reads SQVTM; CDR2 reads ANQGSEA. The CDR3 extends over 12 amino acids. The CDR3 is CSGGVGRTEAFF. CDR3 coding DNA: TGCAGCGGCGGGGTGGGGCGCACTGAAGCTTTCTTT.

The chain joins TRBV10-3 to TRBJ1-1, with D hard to call. V was clipped by 8 bases and J by 5 bases, with 9 bases between them. The CDR3 totals 11 residues. From germline, CDR1 is ENHRY and CDR2 SYGVKD. The CDR3, as DNA: TGTGCCATCGGAGGCGGTACTGAAGCTTTCTTT. Translated, it gives CAIGGGTEAFF.

This clone was recorded a few times. The rearrangement joins TRBV6-5 to TRBJ2-7; D is perhaps TRBD1 (5 bases). V was trimmed by 4 bases and J by 5 bases, leaving 9 bases between them. Germline assignment: CDR1 MNHEY and CDR2 SVGAGI. This CDR3 is 12 amino acids long. CDR3 in DNA: TGTGCCAGCAGTTCGACAGCAAACGAGCAGTACTTC. Its translation: CASSSTANEQYF.

The chain links TRBV29-1 to TRBJ1-1; 11 nucleotides line up with TRBD1. This CDR3 has 13 residues. The V segment lost 7 bases and the J segment 2 bases; nucleotides outside the gene matches: 3. Germline lookup yields CDR1 SQVTM and CDR2 ANQGSEA. CDR3 region: CSARTGGNTEAFF. CDR3 DNA: TGCAGCGCTAGGACAGGGGGCAACACTGAAGCTTTCTTT.

This clone was detected a few times. This sequence joins TRBV10-3 and TRBJ2-5; D not certain. V was pared by 4 bases and J by 5 bases, with 8 bases between. CDR1 is ENHRY, CDR2 SYGVKD, per germline. The CDR3 length is 12 residues. The CDR3 here is CAISVSAETQYF. The DNA of the CDR3 is TGTGCCATCAGTGTTAGTGCGGAGACCCAGTACTTC.

V and J are TRBV29-1 and TRBJ2-5; perhaps TRBD2 as D (5 bases). Germline V CDR1 and CDR2: SQVTM, ANQGSEA. CDR3 size: 11 residues. Trimming removed 6 bases at V and 3 bases at J, with 8 bases between. The CDR3 spells CSVRGKETQYF. The DNA for the CDR3 is TGCAGCGTACGAGGGAAAGAGACCCAGTACTTC.

This chain connects TRBV7-2 to TRBJ2-1; no clear D gene. Germline V gives CDR1 SGHTA, CDR2 FQGNSA. V lost 3 bases and J 0 bases, leaving 9 bases between the germline ends. The CDR3 covers 15 residues. CDR3 sequence (DNA): TGTGCCAGCAGCTTCTTTTCGGGCTCCTACAATGAGCAGTTCTTC. Protein: CASSFFSGSYNEQFF.

At least ten counts were recorded for this clone. The chain links TRBV11-2 to TRBJ2-4; maybe TRBD1 (8 bases). The V and J ends lost 4 bases and 6 bases respectively, with 13 bases between them. Germline values: CDR1 SGHAT, CDR2 FQNNGV. This CDR3 comprises 14 residues. CDR3 nucleotide sequence: TGTGCCAGCAGCTCGACAGGGGAGGGAAACATTCAGTACTTC. This codes for CASSSTGEGNIQYF.

This rearrangement joins TRBV4-1 to TRBJ2-7, with D perhaps TRBD1 (6 bases). Deletions cut 4 bases from V and 3 bases from J, with 13 bases between. Per germline, CDR1 MGHRA and CDR2 YSYEKL. The CDR3 loop spans 14 amino acids. The CDR3 protein is CASSRDTDGYEQYF. In DNA, the CDR3 is TGCGCCAGCAGCCGGGACACAGATGGCTACGAGCAGTACTTC.

This clone was seen only a few times. The rearrangement joins TRBV15 to TRBJ1-6; D not certain. Germline V CDR1 and CDR2: LNHNV, YYDKDF (reference sequence). V was shortened by 0 bases and J by 9 bases, with 15 bases between the two germline ends. The CDR3 is 16 amino acids. This CDR3 reads CATSRDSGGRGSPLHF. CDR3 nucleotides: TGTGCCACCAGCAGAGACTCCGGCGGGCGTGGTTCACCCCTCCACTTT.

This clone was counted between two and nine times. The chain has TRBV5-4 and TRBJ1-1; D perhaps matches TRBD1 (6 bases). From germline, CDR1 is SGHNT and CDR2 YYREEE (reference sequence). Trimming took off 0 bases at V and 3 bases at J, with 9 bases between the two ends. The CDR3 is 14 residues long. CDR3 residues: CASSLGGLYTEAFF. The CDR3, as DNA: TGTGCCAGCAGCTTGGGGGGGCTCTACACTGAAGCTTTCTTT.

The CDR3 spells CASSLAFGTGALSGNTIYF. In DNA, the CDR3 is TGCGCCAGCAGCTTGGCCTTCGGGACAGGGGCGCTCTCTGGAAACACCATATATTTT. The rearrangement uses TRBV5-1 and TRBJ1-3; 10 nucleotides agree with TRBD1. The junction had 9 bases not matched to a gene; V was cut back by 0 bases and J by 0 bases. This CDR3 is 19 amino acids long. Germline V gives CDR1 SGHRS, CDR2 YFSETQ.

Only a few counts were recorded for this clone. The chain joins TRBV28 to TRBJ2-7, with 7 nucleotides matching TRBD1. Trimming removed 2 bases from V and 3 bases from J; junction bases left unmatched: 10. The germline gives CDR1 MDHEN, CDR2 SYDVKM. The CDR3 totals 16 residues. CDR3 DNA: TGTGCCAGCAGTTTAGGTCCTGACAGGGCATTCTACGAGCAGTACTTC. This encodes CASSLGPDRAFYEQYF.

The genes are TRBV9 and TRBJ2-7; tentatively, D is TRBD2 (6 bases). The CDR3 contains 14 residues. The ends were cut back, 5 bases at V and 4 bases at J, with 16 bases in the middle. The germline V gene has CDR1 SGDLS and CDR2 YYNGEE. The CDR3 region has the DNA TGTGCCAGCAGTCCCCAAGGGAGCGGGTACGAGCAGTACTTC. As protein: CASSPQGSGYEQYF. Filled out from reference TRBV9 and TRBJ2-7, the complete variable domain reads DSGVTQTPKHLITATGQRVTLRCSPRSGDLSVYWYQQSLDQGLQFLIQYYNGEERAKGNILERFSAQQFPDLHSELNLSSLELGDSALYFCASSPQGSGYEQYFGPGTRLTVT.

This clone was recorded a few times. The chain recombines TRBV9 with TRBJ2-5, with unresolved D. This CDR3 is 15 amino acids long. CDR1 and CDR2 (germline): SGDLS, YYNGEE. Trimming took 2 bases from V and 4 from J, leaving 15 bases between them. The CDR3 nucleotides read TGTGCCAGCAGCGTCGGGCCCTCCCCCCCAGAGACCCAGTACTTC. Amino acids: CASSVGPSPPETQYF.

This chain links TRBV28 with TRBJ2-3; 8 nucleotides line up with TRBD1. The CDR3 is made up of 13 amino acids. The ends lost 3 bases at V and 14 bases at J; junction bases unmatched: 10. Germline lookup yields CDR1 MDHEN and CDR2 SYDVKM. CDR3 residues: CASSLLRTGQWYF. The CDR3 DNA follows: TGTGCCAGCAGTTTGCTCAGGACAGGGCAATGGTATTTT.

Many counts were recorded for this clone. The chain has TRBV10-3 and TRBJ1-5, with D perhaps TRBD1 (6 bases). The germline V gene has CDR1 ENHRY and CDR2 SYGVKD. CDR3 length: 15 amino acids. V shed 4 bases and J shed 0 bases, with 10 bases lying between them. CDR3 in DNA: TGTGCCATCAGTGCCCAGGGGAATAGCAATCAGCCCCAGCATTTT. Translating gives CAISAQGNSNQPQHF.